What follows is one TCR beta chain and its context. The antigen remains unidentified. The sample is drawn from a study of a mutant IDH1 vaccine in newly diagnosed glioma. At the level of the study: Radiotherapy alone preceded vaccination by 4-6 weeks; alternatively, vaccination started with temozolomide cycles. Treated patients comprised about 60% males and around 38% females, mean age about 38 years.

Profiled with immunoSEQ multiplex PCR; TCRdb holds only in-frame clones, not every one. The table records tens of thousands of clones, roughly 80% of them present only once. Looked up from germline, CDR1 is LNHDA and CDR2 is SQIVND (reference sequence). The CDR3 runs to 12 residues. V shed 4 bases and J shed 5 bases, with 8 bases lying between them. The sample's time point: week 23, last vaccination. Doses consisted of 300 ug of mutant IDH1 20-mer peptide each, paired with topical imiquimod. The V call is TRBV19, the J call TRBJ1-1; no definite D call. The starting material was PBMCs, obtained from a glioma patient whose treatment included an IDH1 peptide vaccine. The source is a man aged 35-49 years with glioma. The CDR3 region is CASSTWETEAFF. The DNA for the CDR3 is TGTGCCAGTAGTACTTGGGAAACTGAAGCTTTCTTT.